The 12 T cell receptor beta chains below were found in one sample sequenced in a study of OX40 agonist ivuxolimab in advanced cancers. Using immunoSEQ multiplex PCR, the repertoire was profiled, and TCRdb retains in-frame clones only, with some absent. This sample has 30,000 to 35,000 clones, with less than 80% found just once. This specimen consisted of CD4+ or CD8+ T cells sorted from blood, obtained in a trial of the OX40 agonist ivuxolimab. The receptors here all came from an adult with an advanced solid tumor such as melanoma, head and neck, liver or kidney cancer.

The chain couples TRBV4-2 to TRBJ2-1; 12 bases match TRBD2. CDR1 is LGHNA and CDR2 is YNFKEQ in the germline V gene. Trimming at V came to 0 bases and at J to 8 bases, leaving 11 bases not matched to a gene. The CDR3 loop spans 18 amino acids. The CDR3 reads CASSQDPIRLAGGYEQFF. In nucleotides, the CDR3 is TGTGCCAGCAGCCAAGACCCCATACGGCTAGCGGGGGGGTATGAGCAGTTCTTC.

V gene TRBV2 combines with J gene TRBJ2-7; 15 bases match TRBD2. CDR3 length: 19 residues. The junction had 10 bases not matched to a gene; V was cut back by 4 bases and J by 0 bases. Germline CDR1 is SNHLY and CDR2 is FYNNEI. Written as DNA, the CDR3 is TGTGCCAGCAGTGCTTTCCCGGGACTAGCGGGGGGCACCTCCTACGAGCAGTACTTC. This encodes CASSAFPGLAGGTSYEQYF.

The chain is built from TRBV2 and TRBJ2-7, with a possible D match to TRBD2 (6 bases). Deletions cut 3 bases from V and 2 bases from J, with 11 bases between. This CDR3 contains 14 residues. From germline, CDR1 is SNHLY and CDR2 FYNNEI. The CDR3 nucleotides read TGTGCCAGCAGTGAGTCAAGCGGGCCCTACGAGCAGTACTTC. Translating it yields CASSESSGPYEQYF.

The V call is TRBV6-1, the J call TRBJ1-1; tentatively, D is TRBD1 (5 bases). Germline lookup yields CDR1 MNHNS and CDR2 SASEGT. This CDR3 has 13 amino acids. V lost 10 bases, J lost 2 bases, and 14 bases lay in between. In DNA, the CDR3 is TGTGCCATACAAGACAGTGAAAACACTGAAGCTTTCTTT. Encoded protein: CAIQDSENTEAFF.

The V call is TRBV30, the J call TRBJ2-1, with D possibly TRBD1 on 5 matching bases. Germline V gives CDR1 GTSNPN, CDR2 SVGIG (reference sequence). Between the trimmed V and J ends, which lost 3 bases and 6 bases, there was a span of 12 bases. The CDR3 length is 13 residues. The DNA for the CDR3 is TGTGCCTGGAGAGCAACAGGTGCCAATGAGCAGTTCTTC. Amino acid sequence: CAWRATGANEQFF.

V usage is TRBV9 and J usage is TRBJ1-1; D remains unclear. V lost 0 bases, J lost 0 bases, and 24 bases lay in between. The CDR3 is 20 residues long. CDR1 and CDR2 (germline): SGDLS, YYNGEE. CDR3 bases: TGTGCCAGCAGCGTAGCTACTGGCAGGACGGGGTTGGGCGTGAACACTGAAGCTTTCTTT. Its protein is CASSVATGRTGLGVNTEAFF.

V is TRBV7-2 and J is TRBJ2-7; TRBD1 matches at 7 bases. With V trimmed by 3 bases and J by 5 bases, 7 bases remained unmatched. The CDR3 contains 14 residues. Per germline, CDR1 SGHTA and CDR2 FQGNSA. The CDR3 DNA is TGTGCCAGCAGCTTCACGACAGGGAACCACGAGCAGTACTTC. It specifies CASSFTTGNHEQYF. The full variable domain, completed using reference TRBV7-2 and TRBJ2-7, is GAGVSQSPSNKVTEKGKDVELRCDPISGHTALYWYRQSLGQGLEFLIYFQGNSAPDKSGLPSDRFSAERTGGSVSTLTIQRTQQEDSAVYLCASSFTTGNHEQYFGPGTRLTVT.

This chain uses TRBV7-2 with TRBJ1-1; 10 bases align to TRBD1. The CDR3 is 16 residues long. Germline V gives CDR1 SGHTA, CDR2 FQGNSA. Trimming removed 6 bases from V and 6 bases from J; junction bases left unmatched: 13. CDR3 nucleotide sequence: TGTGCCAGCAGACTAAAGACAGGGGGCGGAAGAGCTGAAGCTTTCTTT. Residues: CASRLKTGGGRAEAFF.

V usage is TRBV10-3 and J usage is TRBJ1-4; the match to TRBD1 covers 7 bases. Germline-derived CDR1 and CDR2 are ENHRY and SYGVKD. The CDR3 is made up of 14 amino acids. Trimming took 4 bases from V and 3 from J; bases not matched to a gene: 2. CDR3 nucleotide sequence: TGTGCCATCAGTGTGGACAGGCCTAATGAAAAACTGTTTTTT. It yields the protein CAISVDRPNEKLFF.

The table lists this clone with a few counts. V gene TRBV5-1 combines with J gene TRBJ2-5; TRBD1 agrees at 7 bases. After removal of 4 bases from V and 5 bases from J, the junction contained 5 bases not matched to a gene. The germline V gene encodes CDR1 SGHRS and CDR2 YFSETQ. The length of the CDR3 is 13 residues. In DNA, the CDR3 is TGCGCCAGCAGCGTGGGACAGTACGAGACCCAGTACTTC. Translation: CASSVGQYETQYF.

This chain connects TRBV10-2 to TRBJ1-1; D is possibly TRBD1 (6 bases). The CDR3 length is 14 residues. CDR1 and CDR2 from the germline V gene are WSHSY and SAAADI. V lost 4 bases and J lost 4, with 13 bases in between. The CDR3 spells CASSVSQGSTEAFF. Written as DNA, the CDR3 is TGCGCCAGCAGTGTATCACAGGGCTCCACTGAAGCTTTCTTT.

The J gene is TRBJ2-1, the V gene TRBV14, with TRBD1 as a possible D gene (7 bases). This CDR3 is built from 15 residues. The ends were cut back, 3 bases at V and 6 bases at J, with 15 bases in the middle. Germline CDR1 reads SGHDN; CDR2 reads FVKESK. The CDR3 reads CASSQYWQGGNEQFF. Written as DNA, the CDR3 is TGTGCCAGCAGCCAGTATTGGCAGGGGGGCAATGAGCAGTTCTTC.